This TCR beta chain was identified during a study of CD8+ T cells in alopecia areata. Study context: Tofacitinib administration to treated patients was oral, at 5 to 10 mg twice daily.

TCR sequencing used cDNA made by reverse transcription of extracted RNA. The assay was immunoSEQ multiplex PCR, and TCRdb's table has in-frame clones only and misses some. There are more than 85,000 clones in the sample; about 40% occur only once, and 0.79% lies in the top ten. This clone was observed a handful of times. Other DNA sequences in the sample encode the same CDR3. The CDR3 consists of 13 residues. Germline-derived CDR1 and CDR2 are SQVTM and ANQGSEA. The ends lost 7 bases at V and 3 bases at J; junction bases unmatched: 5. The V call is TRBV29-1, the J call TRBJ2-3; 9 bases line up with TRBD1. Source material: CD4+ T cells sorted from blood. The TCR sequence derives from a human donor with alopecia areata. The CDR3 DNA reads as TGCAGCGCCCGACAGGGGGGGACAGATACGCAGTATTTT. It specifies CSARQGGTDTQYF.